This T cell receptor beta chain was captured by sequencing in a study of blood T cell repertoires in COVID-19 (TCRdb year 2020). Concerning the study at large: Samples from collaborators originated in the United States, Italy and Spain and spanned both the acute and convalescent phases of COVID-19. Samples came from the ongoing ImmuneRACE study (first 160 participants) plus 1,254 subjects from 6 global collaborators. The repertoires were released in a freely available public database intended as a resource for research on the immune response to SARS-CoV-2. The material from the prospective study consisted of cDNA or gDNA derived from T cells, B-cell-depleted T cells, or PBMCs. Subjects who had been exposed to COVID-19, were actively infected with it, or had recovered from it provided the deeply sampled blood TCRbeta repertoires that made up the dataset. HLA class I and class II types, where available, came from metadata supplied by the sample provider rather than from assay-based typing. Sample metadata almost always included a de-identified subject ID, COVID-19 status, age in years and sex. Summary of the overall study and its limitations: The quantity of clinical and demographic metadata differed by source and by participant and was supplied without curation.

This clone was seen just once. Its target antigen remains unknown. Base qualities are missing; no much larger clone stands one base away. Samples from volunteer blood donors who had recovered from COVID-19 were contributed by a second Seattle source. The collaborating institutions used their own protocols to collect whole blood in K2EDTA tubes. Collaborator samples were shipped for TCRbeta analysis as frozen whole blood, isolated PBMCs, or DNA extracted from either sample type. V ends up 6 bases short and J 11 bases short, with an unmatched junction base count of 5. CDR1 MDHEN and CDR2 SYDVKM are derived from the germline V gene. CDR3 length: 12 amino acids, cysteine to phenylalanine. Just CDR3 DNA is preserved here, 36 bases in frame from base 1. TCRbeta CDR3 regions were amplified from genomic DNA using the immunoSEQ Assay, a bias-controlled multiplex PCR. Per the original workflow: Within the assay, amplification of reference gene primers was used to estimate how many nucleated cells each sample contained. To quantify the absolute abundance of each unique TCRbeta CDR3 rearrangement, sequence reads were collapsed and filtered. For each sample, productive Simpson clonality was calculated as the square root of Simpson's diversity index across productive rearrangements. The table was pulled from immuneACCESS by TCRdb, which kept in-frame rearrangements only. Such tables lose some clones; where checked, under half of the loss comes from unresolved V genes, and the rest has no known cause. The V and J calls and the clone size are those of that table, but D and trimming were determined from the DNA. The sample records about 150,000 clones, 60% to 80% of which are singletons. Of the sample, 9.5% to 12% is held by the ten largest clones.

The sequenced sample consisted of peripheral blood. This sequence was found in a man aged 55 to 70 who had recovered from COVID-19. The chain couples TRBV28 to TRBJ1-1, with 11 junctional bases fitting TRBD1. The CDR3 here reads CASSLGQGVAFF. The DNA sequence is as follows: TGTGCCAGCAGCCTGGGACAGGGGGTCGCTTTCTTT.